These T cell receptor beta chains were read from a single sample in a study of T cell responses to AZD1222 COVID-19 vaccine. Produced via immunoSEQ multiplex PCR; TCRdb's table is partial and in-frame only. This sample has some 130,000 clones, with 65% to 90% found just once. Material: peripheral blood, obtained on day 0 of AZD1222 vaccination. The receptors here all came from an adult in good health. Each CDR3 is given with its conserved first and last residue. Each record gives: CDR3 length, D gene, clone size, J gene, V gene, CDR3 protein, CDR3 DNA. The D gene is left open where the match is weak. The size of a clone is reported for some rows only, either as once, few or many, or as a class for expanded clones.

17 TRBD1 . TRBJ2-5 TRBV11-2 CASSFTGQGAKLKTQYF TGTGCCAGCAGCTTTACGGGACAGGGGGCGAAGTTAAAGACCCAGTACTTC
16 TRBD1 . TRBJ1-1 TRBV19 CASSSRDRGWYTEAFF TGTGCCAGTAGCTCCCGGGACAGGGGATGGTACACTGAAGCTTTCTTT
16 . . TRBJ2-2 TRBV19 CASSIARGWNTGELFF TGTGCCAGTAGTATAGCTCGGGGATGGAACACCGGGGAGCTGTTTTTT
13 . . TRBJ2-7 TRBV6-5 CASSYSRGYEQYF TGTGCCAGCAGTTACTCGCGGGGCTACGAGCAGTACTTC
14 . . TRBJ1-4 TRBV10-2 CASSSGRTNEKLFF TGCGCCAGCAGTTCCGGACGAACTAATGAAAAACTGTTTTTT
14 . . TRBJ2-7 TRBV11-2 CASSGWDTYYEQYF TGTGCCAGCAGCGGCTGGGACACCTACTACGAGCAGTACTTC
15 . . TRBJ1-3 TRBV10-3 CASNRDFDSGNTIYF TGTGCCTCAAACAGGGACTTCGACTCTGGAAACACCATATATTTT
12 TRBD2 . TRBJ2-7 TRBV29-1 CSVDEGGGPQYF TGCAGCGTTGACGAGGGCGGGGGGCCTCAGTACTTC
13 . . TRBJ2-7 TRBV4-3 CASSPTVLYEQYF TGCGCCAGCAGCCCTACGGTCCTCTACGAGCAGTACTTC
14 TRBD1 . TRBJ2-2 TRBV9 CASRTGGPPGELFF TGTGCCAGCAGAACAGGGGGTCCCCCCGGGGAGCTGTTTTTT
14 . once TRBJ1-1 TRBV24-1 CATSWGEMHTEAFF TGTGCCACCAGTTGGGGGGAAATGCACACTGAAGCTTTCTTT